A selection of T cell receptor beta chains follows, all from one sample in a study of regulatory T cells in long-lasting Graves disease. TCRdb re-called the multiplex PCR reads with MiXCR, one entry per CDR3 protein. The sample has some 240,000 distinct CDR3 sequences; roughly a fifth are singletons. The same sample was also used in a study of T cells in Graves' hyperthyroidism and ophthalmopathy.

The sequencing used peripheral blood mononuclear cells (PBMCs), collected at new diagnosis, from a patient treated with antithyroid drugs. These receptors came from a woman aged 30 to 39 with Graves disease. Both conserved end residues are part of each CDR3. The order of the fields is D gene, J gene, V gene, clone size, CDR3 protein, CDR3 DNA. A D gene is named only where the DNA matches it firmly. Size tells how often a clone was seen (once, few, many) or the class of an expanded clone, and some rows leave it out.

TRBD1 TRBJ1-4 TRBV27 NA CASSLFPGQLKLFF TGTGCCAGCAGTTTATTCCCGGGACAGTTAAAACTGTTTTTT
TRBD2 TRBJ2-7 TRBV10-1 NA CASSEPLAGGPIIYEQYF TGCGCCAGCAGTGAGCCTCTAGCGGGAGGGCCTATAATCTACGAGCAGTACTTC
TRBD1 TRBJ1-4 TRBV28 many CASSPDRTRRTNEKLFF TGTGCCAGCAGTCCGGACAGGACCCGAAGAACTAATGAAAAACTGTTTTTT
TRBD1 TRBJ1-1 TRBV10-2 many CASTETGQGTEAFF TGCGCCAGTACCGAGACAGGGCAAGGCACTGAAGCTTTCTTT
NA TRBJ1-6 TRBV4-1 many CASSLTTEGTLRNSPLHF TGCGCCAGCAGTCTCACGACAGAGGGTACCCTTCGGAATTCACCCCTCCACTTT
NA TRBJ1-5 TRBV28 many CASLTGTVNQPQHF TGTGCCAGCCTCACCGGGACGGTGAATCAGCCCCAGCATTTT
TRBD2 TRBJ2-7 TRBV11-2 many CASSFVALGGEQYF TGTGCCAGCAGCTTCGTAGCGCTCGGGGGGGAGCAGTACTTC
TRBD2 TRBJ2-3 TRBV28 many CASPPRLAGGTDTQYF TGTGCCAGTCCACCCCGACTAGCGGGGGGCACAGATACGCAGTATTTT
NA TRBJ2-7 TRBV9 NA CASSRSIRLDEQYF TGTGCCAGCAGTCGCTCGATTCGGCTCGACGAGCAGTACTTC
NA TRBJ2-5 TRBV28 NA CASSAAALARGTQYF TGTGCCAGCAGTGCGGCGGCACTAGCCCGTGGGACCCAGTACTTC
NA TRBJ2-1 TRBV20-1 many CSARDHDGSSFSYNEQFF TGCAGTGCTAGAGATCATGATGGCAGTTCCTTCTCCTACAATGAGCAGTTCTTC
TRBD2 TRBJ2-4 TRBV3-1 many CASSQDPSGAKNIQYF TGTGCCAGCAGCCAAGACCCTAGCGGAGCCAAAAACATTCAGTACTTC
NA TRBJ2-5 TRBV29-1 many CSAPPSGPQETQYF TGCAGCGCCCCCCCAAGCGGCCCCCAAGAGACCCAGTACTTC
NA TRBJ2-3 TRBV20-1 many CSARELTGARTDTQYF TGCAGTGCTAGAGAGCTAACGGGGGCCCGCACAGATACGCAGTATTTT
TRBD2 TRBJ2-6 TRBV5-1 many CASSLSGGGANVLTF TGCGCCAGCAGCTTGTCGGGGGGAGGGGCCAACGTCCTGACTTTC
NA TRBJ1-2 TRBV7-9 NA CASRKTGTPLQDGYTF TGTGCCAGCAGGAAAACCGGGACGCCACTTCAGGATGGCTACACCTTC
TRBD1 TRBJ1-6 TRBV7-2 many CASSRDRKYSPLHF TGTGCCAGCAGCCGGGACAGGAAATATTCACCCCTCCACTTT
TRBD2 TRBJ2-5 TRBV7-2 NA CASSFSGGGEETQYF TGTGCCAGCAGCTTTAGCGGGGGGGGGGAAGAGACCCAGTACTTC
NA TRBJ1-5 TRBV19 many CASSHGGMRNQPQHF TGTGCCAGCTCCCACGGGGGGATGAGGAATCAGCCCCAGCATTTT
NA TRBJ1-1 TRBV7-9 many CASSLGGSNTEAFF TGTGCCAGCAGCTTAGGGGGTTCGAACACTGAAGCTTTCTTT
NA TRBJ2-5 TRBV7-9 many CASSLASFSQETQYF TGTGCCAGCAGCTTAGCATCGTTCAGCCAAGAGACCCAGTACTTC
NA TRBJ2-3 TRBV9 many CASSTLDTDTQYF TGTGCCAGCAGCACACTAGACACAGATACGCAGTATTTT
NA TRBJ2-7 TRBV28 many CASAPPQTVAYEQYF TGTGCCAGCGCCCCACCCCAGACAGTAGCCTACGAGCAGTACTTC
NA TRBJ1-6 TRBV12-3/TRBV12-4 many CASSLADSYNSPLHF TGTGCCAGCAGTTTGGCGGACTCCTATAATTCACCCCTCCACTTT
TRBD1 TRBJ1-2 TRBV19 few CASSIAGGLGGYTF TGTGCCAGTAGTATCGCAGGGGGCCTCGGTGGCTACACCTTC